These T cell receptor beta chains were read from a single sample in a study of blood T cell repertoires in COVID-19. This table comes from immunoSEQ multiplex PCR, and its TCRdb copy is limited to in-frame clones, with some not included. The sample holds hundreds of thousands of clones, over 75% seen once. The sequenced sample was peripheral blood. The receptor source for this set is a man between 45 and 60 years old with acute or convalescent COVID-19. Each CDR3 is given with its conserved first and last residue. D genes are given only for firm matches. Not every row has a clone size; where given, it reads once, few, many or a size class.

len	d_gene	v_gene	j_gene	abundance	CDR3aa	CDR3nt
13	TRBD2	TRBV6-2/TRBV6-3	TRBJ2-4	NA	CASSHGLAGIQYF	TGTGCCAGCAGTCACGGACTAGCTGGCATTCAGTACTTC
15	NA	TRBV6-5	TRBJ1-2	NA	CASSGVGPGHYGYTF	TGTGCCAGCTCAGGGGTTGGTCCAGGTCACTATGGCTACACCTTC
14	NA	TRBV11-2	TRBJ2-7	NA	CASSLSQISYEQYF	TGTGCCAGCAGCTTATCCCAGATTTCCTACGAGCAGTACTTC
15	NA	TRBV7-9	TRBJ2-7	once	CASSLPPGESYEQYF	TGTGCCAGCAGCCTCCCCCCGGGTGAATCCTACGAGCAGTACTTC
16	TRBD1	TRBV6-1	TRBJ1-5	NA	CASSEALAGGNQPQHF	TGTGCCAGCAGTGAAGCTCTGGCAGGGGGGAATCAGCCCCAGCATTTT
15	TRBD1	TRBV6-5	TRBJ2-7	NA	CASTTLDRGPGEQYF	TGTGCCAGCACCACCCTCGACAGGGGGCCAGGCGAGCAGTACTTC
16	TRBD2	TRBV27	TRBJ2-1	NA	CASRSAAGGTYNEQFF	TGTGCCAGCAGATCCGCAGCGGGGGGCACCTACAATGAGCAGTTCTTC
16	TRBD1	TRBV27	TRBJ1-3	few	CASSLSATGNGNTIYF	TGTGCCAGCAGTTTAAGTGCGACAGGGAATGGAAACACCATATATTTT
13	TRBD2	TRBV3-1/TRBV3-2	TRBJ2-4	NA	CASSARGGDIQYF	TGTGCCAGCAGCGCACGCGGGGGAGACATTCAGTACTTC
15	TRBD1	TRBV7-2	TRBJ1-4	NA	CASSLAGTVLEKLFF	TGTGCCAGCAGCTTAGCGGGGACAGTGCTTGAAAAACTGTTTTTT
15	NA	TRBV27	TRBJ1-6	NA	CASSLGPNPYSPLHF	TGTGCCAGCAGCTTAGGCCCGAACCCCTATTCACCCCTCCACTTT
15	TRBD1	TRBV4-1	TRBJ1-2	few	CASSPPGRGYFGYTF	TGCGCCAGCAGCCCACCTGGCAGGGGGTATTTTGGCTACACCTTC
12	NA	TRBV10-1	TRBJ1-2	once	CASSFDSYGYTF	TGCGCCAGCAGTTTCGACAGCTATGGCTACACCTTC
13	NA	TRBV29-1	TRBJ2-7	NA	CSVERDSSYEQYF	TGCAGCGTTGAACGCGACAGCTCCTACGAGCAGTACTTC
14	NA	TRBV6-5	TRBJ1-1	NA	CASSYDRGNTEAFF	TGTGCCAGCAGTTATGACAGAGGGAACACTGAAGCTTTCTTT
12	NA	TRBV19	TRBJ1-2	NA	CASNDNYYGYTF	TGTGCCAGTAATGACAATTACTATGGCTACACCTTC
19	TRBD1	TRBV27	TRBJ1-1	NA	CASSLSGTGISLMNTEAFF	TGTGCCAGCAGTTTATCAGGGACAGGGATCTCACTGATGAACACTGAAGCTTTCTTT
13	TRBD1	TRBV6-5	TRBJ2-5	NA	CASSPRTGWIQYF	TGTGCCAGCAGTCCCAGGACAGGGTGGATCCAGTACTTC
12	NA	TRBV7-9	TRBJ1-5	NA	CASSLETQPQHF	TGTGCCAGCAGTTTGGAGACTCAGCCCCAGCATTTT